This T cell receptor (beta chain) derives from a study of PD-L1 blockade in urothelial cancer. The wider study: Blood samples contained a median about 130,000 T cells.

Trimming took off 3 bases at V and 5 bases at J, with 13 bases between the two ends. The germline CDR1 and CDR2 sequences are KGHSH and LQKENI. The CDR3 is 15 residues long. Time point: pretreatment peripheral blood. Each PCR reaction had synthetic TCR analog templates spiked into it. Repertoires were generated with immunoSEQ multiplex PCR, while TCRdb's copy carries only in-frame clones and drops some. The sample lists about 57,000 clones, more than 80% occurring once. This clone is medium-sized (0.01 to 0.1%) within its sample. This clonotype was sampled from a man between 65 and 85 years old with urothelial cancer. The source was PBMCs, collected around atezolizumab (anti-PD-L1) treatment. The V call is TRBV18, the J call TRBJ2-2; D not certain. The CDR3 is CASSPAQDGTGELFF. The CDR3 DNA sequence: TGTGCCAGCTCACCTGCCCAGGATGGGACCGGGGAGCTGTTTTTT.